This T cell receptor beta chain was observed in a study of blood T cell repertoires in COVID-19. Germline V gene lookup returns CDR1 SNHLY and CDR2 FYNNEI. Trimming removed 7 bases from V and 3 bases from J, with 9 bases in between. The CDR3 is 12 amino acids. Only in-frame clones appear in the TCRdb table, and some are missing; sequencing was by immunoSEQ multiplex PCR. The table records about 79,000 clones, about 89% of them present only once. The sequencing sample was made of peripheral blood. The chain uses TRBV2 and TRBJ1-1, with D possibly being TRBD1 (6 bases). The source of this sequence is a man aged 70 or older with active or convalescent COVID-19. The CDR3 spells CASTRQDTEAFF. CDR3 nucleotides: TGTGCCAGCACCAGACAGGACACTGAAGCTTTCTTT.